Shown below are 11 T cell receptor beta chains from a single sample sequenced in a study of T cell responses to AZD1222 COVID-19 vaccine. Profiled with immunoSEQ multiplex PCR; TCRdb holds only in-frame clones, not every one. The sample includes about 120,000 clones, roughly 90% of them seen just once. The sample was peripheral blood, taken on day 0 of MenACWY control vaccination. The receptors here all came from an adult in good health.

The chain links TRBV19 to TRBJ2-1; 13 nucleotides agree with TRBD2. The V gene end was trimmed by 8 bases and the J gene end by 8 bases; junction bases not matched to a gene: 9. Germline-derived CDR1 and CDR2 are LNHDA and SQIVND (reference sequence). This CDR3 is 15 amino acids long. The CDR3 loop reads CASRPGLAGWDEQFF. For the CDR3, the DNA is TGTGCCAGTCGGCCGGGACTAGCGGGATGGGATGAGCAGTTCTTC.

The chain joins TRBV7-2 to TRBJ1-3; D is possibly TRBD1 (5 bases). V lost 3 bases and J 2 bases, leaving 5 bases between the germline ends. This CDR3 contains 13 residues. CDR1 and CDR2 from the germline V gene are SGHTA and FQGNSA. CDR3 protein: CASSLTAGNTIYF. The CDR3 DNA follows: TGTGCCAGCAGCTTGACAGCTGGAAACACCATATATTTT.

This clone was seen only once. This chain connects TRBV7-7 to TRBJ2-7; 11 bases are shared with TRBD2. This CDR3 spans 15 amino acids. V lost 4 bases and J lost 3; bases outside the gene matches: 5. The V gene's germline CDR1 is SSHAT and CDR2 FNYEAQ (reference sequence). The CDR3 reads CASSYGLAGNYEQYF. The CDR3 coding sequence is TGTGCCAGCAGCTATGGACTAGCGGGTAACTACGAGCAGTACTTC.

The chain links TRBV10-3 to TRBJ1-5; D ambiguous. From germline, CDR1 is ENHRY and CDR2 SYGVKD. V was cut by 1 base and J by 9 bases, with 10 bases left in between. CDR3 length: 13 amino acids. CDR3 coding DNA: TGTGCCATCAGTGAGTTGGATAGTGGGCCCCAGCATTTT. It is translated as CAISELDSGPQHF.

This rearrangement joins TRBV7-9 to TRBJ2-5; no clear D gene. Between the trimmed V and J ends, which lost 5 bases and 1 base, there was a span of 20 bases. CDR1 and CDR2 from the germline V gene are SEHNR and FQNEAQ (reference sequence). The CDR3 is 17 residues long. CDR3 coding DNA: TGTGCCAGCAGCACTACCCATTCAGGTTTAGTCCAAGAGACCCAGTACTTC. The encoded protein is CASSTTHSGLVQETQYF.

The chain joins TRBV4-1 to TRBJ1-5; D gene uncertain. The CDR3 extends over 17 amino acids. Deletions cut 0 bases from V and 4 bases from J, with 16 bases between. Germline V gene sequence: CDR1 MGHRA, CDR2 YSYEKL. The CDR3 spells CASSQDGGRQANQPQHF. CDR3 bases: TGCGCCAGCAGCCAAGATGGAGGACGCCAAGCTAATCAGCCCCAGCATTTT.

J is TRBJ1-5 and V is TRBV18; 8 bases are a match to TRBD1. V shed 1 base, J shed 0 bases, and the junction held 2 bases outside the gene matches. The CDR3 is 16 amino acids. The V gene's germline CDR1 is KGHSH and CDR2 LQKENI. The CDR3 loop reads CASSPLGQGSNQPQHF. Written as DNA, the CDR3 is TGTGCCAGCTCACCACTCGGACAGGGTAGCAATCAGCCCCAGCATTTT.

The CDR3 is CASTPLTGSTGEQYF. The CDR3, as DNA: TGTGCCAGCACCCCATTGACAGGCAGTACAGGGGAGCAGTACTTC. V is TRBV2 and J is TRBJ2-7; D might be TRBD1 (6 bases). Trimming removed 7 bases at V and 7 bases at J, with 23 bases between. CDR3 length: 15 amino acids. Germline CDR1 reads SNHLY; CDR2 reads FYNNEI.

Worth noting for this clone: The DNA is left out, because the CDR3 cannot be placed on it with certainty; the CDR3 is given as TCRdb lists it. The chain links TRBV10-3 to TRBJ1-4; the D call in the table, TRBD1, was not verified against the DNA. Germline V gives CDR1 ENHRY, CDR2 SYGVKD. The CDR3 has 14 residues if both end residues are counted. CDR3 sequence reads: CAISTSGQREKLFF.

The chain links TRBV4-2 to TRBJ2-7; 9 bases match TRBD2. The CDR3 has 16 amino acids. Trimming took 4 bases from V and 2 from J; bases not matched to a gene: 9. Germline V gene lookup returns CDR1 LGHNA and CDR2 YNFKEQ. The CDR3 loop is CASSREASGTTYEQYF. The CDR3 region has the DNA TGTGCCAGCAGCCGCGAGGCTAGCGGGACTACCTACGAGCAGTACTTC.

V and J are TRBV10-3 and TRBJ2-1, with 13 nucleotides matching TRBD2. There are 15 residues in the CDR3. The germline gives CDR1 ENHRY, CDR2 SYGVKD. V gave up 2 bases and J gave up 8 bases; unmatched junction bases: 3. CDR3: CAISEGLAGVYEQFF. CDR3 coding DNA: TGTGCCATCAGTGAGGGACTAGCGGGAGTTTATGAGCAGTTCTTC.